The sequence of this T cell receptor beta chain was determined in a study of cytomegalovirus exposure and HLA in healthy donors. Study at large: The Caucasian-associated ancestry cluster held over 80% of roughly 400 genotyped donors.

Amplification used 60 Vbeta primers and 13 Jbeta primers. Produced via immunoSEQ multiplex PCR; TCRdb's table is partial and in-frame only. The table includes around 140,000 clones, approximately 82% detected once. Trimming removed 9 bases at V and 3 bases at J, with 12 bases between. The CDR3 has 13 amino acids. From germline, CDR1 is MNHNS and CDR2 SASEGT. This clone has just a few counts. Sequenced input: PBMCs. This rearrangement joins TRBV6-1 to TRBJ1-5; D is unresolved. This clonotype was obtained from a man under 40 in good health and CMV-seropositive. CDR3 loop: CASRLEYNQPQHF. CDR3 bases: TGTGCCAGTCGGCTGGAGTACAATCAGCCCCAGCATTTT.